This record concerns one TCR beta chain sequence. Its antigen is still unknown. No quality values exist for individual bases; no much larger clone is one base distant. From V the trimming removes 3 bases and from J it removes 2 bases, while the gene matches leave 1 base of the junction unaccounted for. The germline V gene gives CDR1 as SGDLS and CDR2 as YYNGEE. Counted from cysteine to phenylalanine, this CDR3 has 14 amino acids. The entry retains the CDR3 DNA only, 42 bases that are in frame from base 1. The CDR3 regions of human TCRbeta chains were analyzed by immunosequencing. Processing in the source paper ran as follows. TCRs in the repertoires were compared against a reference library of SARS-CoV-2-specific TCRs that had been generated with the MIRA antigen-specificity platform. Breadth meant the fraction of unique TCRs that were SARS-CoV-2-associated, whereas depth meant the fraction of total T cells that were SARS-CoV-2-associated. Using the MIRA data, each spike-specific TCR was assigned both to the spike region to which the TCR was reactive and to a CD4 or CD8 class. Log10-transformed breadth and depth values were compared by one-way ANOVA with Sidak's multiple comparisons tests. The source is immuneACCESS, and TCRdb retained only in-frame sequences with V and J called. Part of the clones is not carried over; for the studies checked, unresolved V genes explain less than half of this, and the remainder is unexplained. The V and J calls and clone size come from that table; D and trimming were worked out from the DNA. This sample holds approximately 140,000 clones; approximately 90% were observed only once. In total, the top ten clones hold more than 5.5% of the sample.

The data were taken from a study of T cell responses to AZD1222 COVID-19 vaccine (dated by TCRdb to about 2021). For the wider study: AZD1222 recipients given second doses at about 4 weeks or at about 12 weeks were pooled, since spike-specific TCR depth and breadth were not found to differ between the two schedules. A total of approximately 250 trial participants underwent TCR sequencing, of whom 200 to 220 had received two doses of AZD1222 and roughly 26 had received two doses of the MenACWY control vaccine. Trial participants were enrolled by age into subgroups of 18-55, 56-69 and 70-plus years, and about 150, 27 and 61 TCR-sequenced participants, respectively, were included in these subgroups. General conclusions and limits of the study: Only five to seven AZD1222 recipients were SARS-CoV-2 seropositive at baseline, limiting conclusions about previously exposed vaccinees. Spike-specific TCR breadth and depth rose significantly after two AZD1222 doses compared with day 0 and with MenACWY recipients. The 56-69-year group was small, and its depth increase did not reach significance, likely because of low power. Because no day 14 peak-response samples were available, repertoires were characterized only after the peak T cell response. Nearly half of unique spike-specific TCRs reportedly recognized epitopes outside regions mutated in the B.1.351 and B.1.1.7 variants. The whole spike protein was spanned by vaccine-associated CD4 TCRs, and dominant responses were seen in regions 160-218 and 743-854. Most participants were white British and females outnumbered males, and the authors suggested that clonal diversity may have been underestimated.

The time point label on this specimen signifies: baseline before first vaccination. Vaccinee samples came from UK trials COV001 and COV002, including a single-blind randomized controlled phase 2/3 trial of AZD1222 (ChAdOx1 nCoV-19) in healthy adults. For TCRbeta chain sequencing, PBMC samples from trial participants were taken at day 0 and at day 28 after the second dose. This sequence uses TRBV9 and TRBJ2-5, with 10 middle bases fitting TRBD1. This specimen consisted of peripheral blood, obtained on day 0 of AZD1222 vaccination. This TCR was recovered from an adult in good health. The CDR3 has the sequence CASSAGQGQETQYF. The DNA sequence follows: TGTGCCAGCAGCGCGGGACAGGGGCAAGAGACCCAGTACTTC. Extended through the reference TRBV9 and TRBJ2-5 proteins, this CDR3 yields the full variable domain: DSGVTQTPKHLITATGQRVTLRCSPRSGDLSVYWYQQSLDQGLQFLIQYYNGEERAKGNILERFSAQQFPDLHSELNLSSLELGDSALYFCASSAGQGQETQYFGPGTRLLVL.